Listed below are T cell receptor beta chains from one sample, sequenced in a study of radiotherapy plus CTLA-4 blockade in lung cancer. Using immunoSEQ multiplex PCR, the repertoire was profiled, and TCRdb retains in-frame clones only, with some absent. The data contain 50,000 to 70,000 clones, 70% to 85% of them singletons. The material sequenced was peripheral blood, taken from a patient treated with radiotherapy plus ipilimumab. These receptor sequences come from a human donor with non-small cell lung cancer whose response to radiotherapy plus ipilimumab could not be evaluated. Both conserved end residues are part of each CDR3. A D gene is named only where the DNA matches it firmly. For some rows the clone size is stated as once, few or many, or as a class when expanded; others skip it.

v_gene	abundance	d_gene	j_gene	CDR3aa	CDR3nt
TRBV18	-	-	TRBJ2-1	CASSPGSNNEQFF	TGTGCCAGCTCACCGGGGAGCAACAATGAGCAGTTCTTC
TRBV7-9	-	-	TRBJ2-2	CASSFARGELFF	TGTGCCAGCAGCTTCGCGAGAGGGGAGCTGTTTTTT
TRBV19	-	-	TRBJ1-5	CASSEAHGGGSNQPQHF	TGTGCCAGTAGTGAGGCCCACGGGGGAGGTAGCAATCAGCCCCAGCATTTT
TRBV10-2	-	TRBD1	TRBJ1-1	CASSGPGTETGTFF	TGCGCCAGCAGTGGCCCAGGGACAGAGACAGGAACTTTCTTT
TRBV19	-	-	TRBJ2-3	CASSIRGVNTQYF	TGTGCCAGTAGTATCAGGGGGGTGAATACGCAGTATTTT
TRBV7-2	once	TRBD1	TRBJ2-2	CASSSGGQATGELFF	TGTGCCAGCAGCTCAGGTGGACAGGCCACCGGGGAGCTGTTTTTT
TRBV4-3	-	-	TRBJ1-6	CASSLAAGIDSPLHF	TGCGCCAGCAGCCTAGCTGCGGGGATTGATTCACCCCTCCACTTT
TRBV9	-	TRBD1	TRBJ1-2	CASSVAQGGIGGYTF	TGTGCCAGCAGCGTGGCACAGGGGGGGATTGGGGGCTACACCTTC
TRBV28	-	-	TRBJ2-1	CASSAPWGGRVGEQFF	TGTGCCAGCAGTGCCCCTTGGGGCGGAAGGGTCGGTGAGCAGTTCTTC
TRBV7-9	-	TRBD1	TRBJ1-1	CASSLDRASTRAFF	TGTGCCAGCAGCTTGGACAGGGCCTCAACTAGGGCTTTCTTT
TRBV5-8	-	TRBD1	TRBJ2-7	CASRLGQGVSSYEQYF	TGTGCCAGCAGATTGGGACAGGGGGTGAGCTCCTACGAGCAGTACTTC
TRBV4-1	-	-	TRBJ2-6	CASSPTGANVLTF	TGCGCCAGCAGCCCTACTGGGGCCAACGTCCTGACTTTC
TRBV2	-	-	TRBJ1-4	CASSGQAPATNEKLFF	TGTGCCAGCAGTGGACAGGCGCCGGCAACTAATGAAAAACTGTTTTTT
TRBV30	-	TRBD1	TRBJ1-4	CAWRHVGTGLFEKLFF	TGTGCCTGGAGGCACGTTGGGACAGGTCTTTTTGAAAAACTGTTTTTT
TRBV7-2	-	TRBD1	TRBJ1-2	CASSSRQGAGYGYTF	TGTGCCAGCAGCTCGAGACAGGGGGCAGGCTATGGCTACACCTTC
TRBV27	-	-	TRBJ1-6	CASGDVGWGTSPLHF	TGTGCCAGCGGGGATGTCGGGTGGGGCACTTCACCCCTCCACTTT
TRBV7-9	-	-	TRBJ2-5	CASSGGGYQETQYF	TGTGCCAGCAGCGGGGGCGGATACCAAGAGACCCAGTACTTC
TRBV5-1	-	TRBD1	TRBJ1-4	CASSLVQGDEKLFF	TGCGCCAGCAGCTTGGTCCAGGGGGATGAAAAACTGTTTTTT
TRBV5-1	-	TRBD1	TRBJ2-2	CASSLFGQETGELFF	TGCGCCAGCAGCTTGTTTGGACAGGAGACCGGGGAGCTGTTTTTT
TRBV19	few	-	TRBJ1-1	CASTYGGMNTEAFF	TGTGCCAGTACTTATGGGGGGATGAACACTGAAGCTTTCTTT
TRBV18	-	TRBD2	TRBJ2-3	CASSSRLAGGTDTQYF	TGTGCCAGCTCATCGCGACTAGCGGGCGGTACAGATACGCAGTATTTT
TRBV6-5	-	TRBD1	TRBJ1-2	CASSFGQGAVGYTF	TGTGCCAGCAGTTTTGGACAGGGGGCGGTTGGCTACACCTTC
TRBV6-5	once	TRBD1	TRBJ2-7	CASSQRDRAEQYF	TGTGCCAGCAGTCAAAGGGACAGAGCCGAGCAGTACTTC
TRBV19	few	TRBD1	TRBJ1-5	CASRTGTINQPQHF	TGTGCCAGTAGGACAGGGACGATCAATCAGCCCCAGCATTTT
TRBV5-6	-	-	TRBJ1-6	CASSLGGGGAYNSPLHF	TGTGCCAGCAGCTTGGGAGGGGGGGGCGCCTATAATTCACCCCTCCACTTT
TRBV5-1	-	-	TRBJ2-3	CASSLDEFRKYF	TGCGCCAGCAGCTTGGACGAGTTTAGAAAGTATTTT
TRBV6-6	-	TRBD1	TRBJ1-1	CATRGQGATEAFF	TGTGCCACCCGGGGACAGGGGGCCACTGAAGCTTTCTTT
TRBV14	-	-	TRBJ1-2	CASSQANGHYTF	TGTGCCAGCAGCCAAGCTAATGGACACTACACCTTC
TRBV5-1	-	TRBD1	TRBJ1-6	CASRGTGENSPLHF	TGCGCCAGCAGAGGGACAGGGGAAAATTCACCCCTCCACTTT
TRBV5-8	-	TRBD1	TRBJ1-5	CASSGTRQGNQPQHF	TGTGCCAGCAGCGGGACCCGACAGGGGAATCAGCCCCAGCATTTT
TRBV6-5	-	TRBD2	TRBJ2-1	CASSAEAGALEQFF	TGTGCCAGCAGTGCCGAAGCGGGAGCTCTTGAGCAGTTCTTC